These 19 T cell receptor beta chains were all obtained from the same sample, sequenced in a study of a mutant IDH1 vaccine in newly diagnosed glioma. The time point is: week 35, safety follow-up. What each vaccine dose contained was 300 ug of mutant IDH1 20-mer peptide, accompanied by topical imiquimod. Produced via immunoSEQ multiplex PCR; TCRdb's table is partial and in-frame only. The sample holds approximately 45,000 clones; 88% are singletons and the top ten take 5.7%. The antigens for these receptors are not known. The sequences come from PBMCs, collected from a glioma patient whose treatment included an IDH1 peptide vaccine. The source is a woman aged 40 to 49 with glioma.

In DNA form, the CDR3 reads TGCGCCAGCAGAAGGAGGGGGGTTACGCAGTATTTT. Translating gives CASRRRGVTQYF. The gene calls are TRBV10-1 and TRBJ2-3, with D possibly called TRBD1 or TRBD2 (6 bases each). The CDR3 runs to 12 residues. Per germline, CDR1 WNHNN and CDR2 SYGVQD (reference sequence). V gave up 6 bases and J gave up 8 bases, with 12 bases separating them.

The chain couples TRBV23-1 to TRBJ1-2; 8 bases are shared with TRBD1. TRBV23-1 is placed among ORFs of uncertain function. The CDR3 spans 15 residues. Trimming cost V 3 bases and J 3 bases; bases outside gene matches: 6. The DNA of the CDR3 is TGCGCCAGCAGTCACCAGGGGGCTGGCGACTATGGCTACACCTTC. Protein sequence: CASSHQGAGDYGYTF.

Only a few counts were recorded for this clone. The chain carries TRBV10-1 and TRBJ2-2, with D perhaps TRBD1 (6 bases). The CDR3 is made up of 12 amino acids. The V gene lost 6 bases and the J gene lost 5 bases, with 7 bases spanning the gap. CDR1 and CDR2 from the germline V gene are WNHNN and SYGVQD (reference sequence). CDR3 bases: TGCGCCAGCAGAAGGGGGACCGGGGAGCTGTTTTTT. Amino acid sequence: CASRRGTGELFF.

This sequence joins TRBV7-9 and TRBJ2-7; D is unclear. V lost 1 base and J 1 base, leaving 5 bases between the germline ends. The CDR3 sequence is 13 residues long. CDR1 SEHNR and CDR2 FQNEAQ come from the germline V gene (reference sequence). The CDR3 protein is CASSLGPSYEQYF. The CDR3 bases are TGTGCCAGCAGCTTAGGGCCGTCCTACGAGCAGTACTTC.

The rearrangement joins TRBV27 to TRBJ2-1; D is undetermined. This CDR3 has 14 residues. Germline CDR1 and CDR2: MNHEY and SMNVEV (reference sequence). Trimming stripped 0 bases from V and 3 bases from J, with 6 bases between. The CDR3 DNA is TGTGCCAGCAGTTTATCCTTTATCTACAATGAGCAGTTCTTC. Residues: CASSLSFIYNEQFF.

The CDR3 loop is CASSPRGAGRLISTDTQYF. As DNA, the CDR3 is TGTGCCAGCAGCCCGAGGGGGGCGGGACGGCTAATAAGCACAGATACGCAGTATTTT. V is TRBV7-9 and J is TRBJ2-3; TRBD1 or TRBD2 may be the D gene (6 bases each). This CDR3 spans 19 amino acids. Germline-derived CDR1 and CDR2 are SEHNR and FQNEAQ (reference sequence). Trimming removed 5 bases at V and 0 bases at J, with 24 bases between. Filled out from reference TRBV7-9 and TRBJ2-3, the complete variable domain reads DTGVSQNPRHKITKRGQNVTFRCDPISEHNRLYWYRQTLGQGPEFLTYFQNEAQLEKSRLLSDRFSAERPKGSFSTLEIQRTEQGDSAMYLCASSPRGAGRLISTDTQYFGPGTRLTVL.

The rearrangement joins TRBV18 to TRBJ2-7, with TRBD1 matching 7 bases. V lost 1 base and J lost 3; bases outside the gene matches: 3. The germline CDR1 and CDR2 sequences are KGHSH and LQKENI. The CDR3 extends over 14 amino acids. In nucleotides, the CDR3 is TGTGCCAGCTCACCACTTGGGACAGACTACGAGCAGTACTTC. Its translation: CASSPLGTDYEQYF.

V is TRBV10-1 and J is TRBJ1-1; the D is unclear. Germline V gene lookup returns CDR1 WNHNN and CDR2 SYGVQD (reference sequence). V lost 7 bases and J lost 8, with 14 bases in between. This CDR3 is built from 12 residues. The CDR3, as DNA: TGCGCCAGCACCTCGCCGCAAGGAGAAGCTTTCTTT. This sequence encodes CASTSPQGEAFF.

The DNA for the CDR3 is TGTGCCAGCTCACCACGACGGAACACCGGGGAGCTGTTTTTT. Its translation: CASSPRRNTGELFF. The chain links TRBV18 to TRBJ2-2; no clear D gene. The CDR3 contains 14 residues. Deletions cut 1 base from V and 1 base from J, with 4 bases between. CDR1 is KGHSH and CDR2 is LQKENI in the germline V gene.

The chain is built from TRBV6-1 and TRBJ1-1; D not resolved. This CDR3 contains 11 residues. V was shortened by 9 bases and J by 6 bases, with 11 bases between the two germline ends. CDR1 and CDR2 from the germline V gene are MNHNS and SASEGT. The DNA of the CDR3 is TGTGCCAGTCGGAACGGTCCTGAAGCTTTCTTT. Protein: CASRNGPEAFF.

This chain joins TRBV6-6 and TRBJ1-5, with D uncertain. This CDR3 contains 15 residues. The germline CDR1 and CDR2 sequences are MNHNY and SVGAGI (reference sequence). Trimming took off 6 bases at V and 7 bases at J, with 19 bases between the two ends. The CDR3 reads CASSRLITMGQPQHF. CDR3 sequence (DNA): TGTGCCAGCAGCCGTCTGATTACTATGGGACAGCCCCAGCATTTT.

The gene calls are TRBV6-5 and TRBJ1-6; the D is unclear. The CDR3 is 16 amino acids. CDR1 and CDR2 from the germline V gene are MNHEY and SVGAGI. Trimming left V 0 bases short and J 0 bases short, with 6 bases between. The CDR3 is CASSYSSSSYNSPLHF. As DNA, the CDR3 is TGTGCCAGCAGTTACTCCTCCAGCTCCTATAATTCACCCCTCCACTTT.

Only one count was recorded for this clone. The chain carries TRBV5-1 and TRBJ2-2; D gene unclear. The ends were cut back, 0 bases at V and 6 bases at J, with 6 bases in the middle. The CDR3 extends over 13 amino acids. Germline V gene lookup returns CDR1 SGHRS and CDR2 YFSETQ. The DNA for the CDR3 is TGCGCCAGCAGCTTGGTAGGCTCCGGGGAGCTGTTTTTT. Its protein product is CASSLVGSGELFF.

The chain has TRBV5-1 and TRBJ2-7; TRBD2 aligns across 12 bases. There are 14 residues in the CDR3. With V trimmed by 3 bases and J by 8 bases, 6 bases remained unmatched. Per the germline V gene, CDR1 is SGHRS and CDR2 is YFSETQ. Here the CDR3 reads CASSSGTSGLKQYF. CDR3 coding DNA: TGCGCCAGCAGCTCAGGGACTAGCGGGTTAAAGCAGTACTTC.

The chain is built from TRBV6-1 and TRBJ1-2; D is possibly TRBD1 (6 bases). V dropped 0 bases and J dropped 2 bases, with 10 bases sitting between them. CDR3 length equals 15 residues. Germline V gene data show CDR1 as MNHNS and CDR2 as SASEGT. CDR3 DNA sequence: TGTGCCAGCAGTGAAGCGCAGGGGTTGAACTATGGCTACACCTTC. As protein: CASSEAQGLNYGYTF.

The chain has TRBV19 and TRBJ2-6; no firm D call. V was trimmed by 10 bases and J by 0 bases, leaving 4 bases between them. Per germline, CDR1 LNHDA and CDR2 SQIVND (reference sequence). There are 12 residues in the CDR3. In DNA, the CDR3 is TGTGCCACCGACTCTGGGGCCAACGTCCTGACTTTC. It specifies CATDSGANVLTF.

The rearrangement uses TRBV13 and TRBJ2-2, with D unresolved. The length of the CDR3 is 16 residues. V dropped 5 bases and J dropped 2 bases, with 15 bases sitting between them. The germline V gene has CDR1 PRHDT and CDR2 FYEKMQ (reference sequence). Written as DNA, the CDR3 is TGTGCCAGCAGCCCGGAGCGTCCTAGAAACACCGGGGAGCTGTTTTTT. Translation: CASSPERPRNTGELFF.

This sequence joins TRBV7-9 and TRBJ2-7; TRBD1 matches 10 bases. Germline V gene data show CDR1 as SEHNR and CDR2 as FQNEAQ (reference sequence). The CDR3 length is 14 residues. The J segment lost 3 bases and the V segment lost 5 bases, leaving 4 bases of the junction unmatched. The CDR3 DNA is TGTGCCAGCAGCCCCCGGACAGGGGGCTACGAGCAGTACTTC. Residues: CASSPRTGGYEQYF.

V usage is TRBV7-2 and J usage is TRBJ2-4, with a weak D call TRBD1 (6 bases). Trimming took 5 bases from V and 0 from J, leaving 11 bases between them. Per germline, CDR1 SGHTA and CDR2 FQGNSA. The CDR3 covers 15 residues. CDR3 nucleotide sequence: TGTGCCAGCAGCCCCAGGGACAAAGCCAAAAACATTCAGTACTTC. This codes for CASSPRDKAKNIQYF.